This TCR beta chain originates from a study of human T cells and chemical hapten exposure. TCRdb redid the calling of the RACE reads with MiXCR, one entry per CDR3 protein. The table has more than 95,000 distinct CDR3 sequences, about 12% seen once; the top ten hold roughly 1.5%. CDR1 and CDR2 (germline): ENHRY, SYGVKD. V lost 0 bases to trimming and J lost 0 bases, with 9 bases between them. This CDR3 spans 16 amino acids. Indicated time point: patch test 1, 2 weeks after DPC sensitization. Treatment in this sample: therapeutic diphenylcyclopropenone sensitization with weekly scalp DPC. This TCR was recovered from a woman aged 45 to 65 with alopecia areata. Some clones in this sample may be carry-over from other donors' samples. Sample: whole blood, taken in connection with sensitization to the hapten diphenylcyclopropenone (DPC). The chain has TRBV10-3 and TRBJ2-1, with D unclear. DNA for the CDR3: TGTGCCATCAGTGAGTCGGCTCGGAGCTCCTACAATGAGCAGTTCTTC. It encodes CAISESARSSYNEQFF.